These T cell receptor beta chains were read from a single sample in a study of human T cells and chemical hapten exposure. TCRdb redid the calling of the RACE reads with MiXCR, one entry per CDR3 protein. The sample gives just over 95,000 distinct CDR3 sequences, 25% to 35% of which show up once; under 13% is in the top ten. Sequencing was performed on whole blood, taken in connection with sensitization to the hapten diphenylcyclopropenone (DPC). Receptors were obtained from a man in his forties or fifties with alopecia areata. Some clones in this sample may be carry-over from other donors' samples. The CDR3 runs from the conserved cysteine through the conserved F or W. D genes are given only for firm matches. For some rows the clone size is stated as once, few or many, or as a class when expanded; others skip it.

-,14,TRBJ1-1,TRBV12-3/TRBV12-4,few,TGTGCCAGCAGAGTTGGAGGCAGCAACACTGAAGCTTTCTTT,CASRVGGSNTEAFF
-,15,TRBJ2-1,TRBV15,-,TGTGCCACCAGCAGAACAGGGCAAGGGGTCAATGAGCAGTTCTTC,CATSRTGQGVNEQFF
TRBD1,18,TRBJ1-5,TRBV7-8,-,TGTGCCAGCAGCCCCCGGACAGGGGCGATCGCGGGCAATCAGCCCCAGCATTTT,CASSPRTGAIAGNQPQHF
TRBD1,12,TRBJ1-1,TRBV20-1,-,TGCATTCTCCCGGACAGGGACACTGAAGCTTTCTTT,CILPDRDTEAFF
TRBD2,15,TRBJ2-5,TRBV7-2,-,TGTGCCAGCAGTTACTTTAGCGGGGCCCAAGAGACCCAGTACTTC,CASSYFSGAQETQYF
-,15,TRBJ1-1,TRBV10-3,few,TGTGCCATCAGAGACCCCGGGACACCGAACACTGAAGCTTTCTTT,CAIRDPGTPNTEAFF
-,20,TRBJ1-2,TRBV9,few,TGTGCCAGCAGCGTAGCTCCATTTGGGGGACTCTCCCGTCAGCACTATGGCTACACCTTC,CASSVAPFGGLSRQHYGYTF
-,14,TRBJ1-1,TRBV7-9,few,TGTGCCAGCAGCTTAGTATCATTGAACACTGAAGCTTTCTTT,CASSLVSLNTEAFF
-,14,TRBJ2-3,TRBV20-1,-,TGCAGTGCTAGGCCAGGCGGTAGCACAGATACGCAGTATTTT,CSARPGGSTDTQYF
TRBD1,16,TRBJ2-1,TRBV11-2,-,TGTGCCAGCAGCTTAGGGACAGGGAACCCCTACAATGAGCAGTTCTTC,CASSLGTGNPYNEQFF
TRBD1,16,TRBJ1-4,TRBV28,-,TGTGCCAGCAGTCCACAGACAGGGGGAACTAATGAAAAACTGTTTTTT,CASSPQTGGTNEKLFF
TRBD1,15,TRBJ2-7,TRBV12-3/TRBV12-4,few,TGTGCCAGCAGTCATAGGGGCAGGGGGTTCGACGAGCAGTACTTC,CASSHRGRGFDEQYF
-,14,TRBJ2-5,TRBV18,-,TGTGCCAGCTCACCACCGAGGAGGGGTGAGACCCAGTACTTC,CASSPPRRGETQYF
-,12,TRBJ1-1,TRBV27,few,TGTGCCAGCACTAGCTCGAACACTGAAGCTTTCTTT,CASTSSNTEAFF
-,13,TRBJ2-3,TRBV20-1,few,TGCAGTGCTAGAGATAGAATCACAGATACGCAGTATTTT,CSARDRITDTQYF
-,14,TRBJ2-7,TRBV28,-,TGTGCCAGTACCTCCGTGGACAGCGGGTACGAGCAGTACTTC,CASTSVDSGYEQYF
-,15,TRBJ2-7,TRBV29-1,-,TGCAGCGCCCTGCCGATCGGGGGCCTGTCGGCCGAGCAGTACTTC,CSALPIGGLSAEQYF
-,15,TRBJ1-6,TRBV20-1,many,TGCAGTGCTAGAAATCAGGGGTGGACTAATTCACCCCTCCACTTT,CSARNQGWTNSPLHF
-,13,TRBJ2-3,TRBV29-1,-,TGCACGGCACTGGGGCAGAACACAGATACGCAGTATTTT,CTALGQNTDTQYF
-,13,TRBJ1-5,TRBV12-3/TRBV12-4,-,TGTGCCAGCAGTTTCGGGTATCATCAGCCCCAGCATTTT,CASSFGYHQPQHF
-,15,TRBJ2-2,TRBV5-1,few,TGCGCCAGCAGCTTGGGCGGGACGAACACCGGGGAGCTGTTTTTT,CASSLGGTNTGELFF
TRBD1,14,TRBJ2-3,TRBV2,few,TGTGCCAGCAGCCGGGACAGGGGATCGGATACGCAGTATTTT,CASSRDRGSDTQYF
-,13,TRBJ2-1,TRBV14,-,TGTGCCAGCAGCCAAGTCAGATACAATGAGCAGTTCTTC,CASSQVRYNEQFF
-,13,TRBJ2-1,TRBV20-1,few,TGCAGTGCTAGGAGACAAGAAGGAGATGAGCAGTTCTTC,CSARRQEGDEQFF
-,16,TRBJ1-6,TRBV12-3/TRBV12-4,-,TGTGCCAGCGTGAATGTTGCCCGGGACCGTAATTCACCCCTCCACTTT,CASVNVARDRNSPLHF
TRBD1,16,TRBJ2-7,TRBV5-1,-,TGCGCCAGCAGCTTGGGGATTCCGGGACAGGGGTACGAGCAGTACTTC,CASSLGIPGQGYEQYF
-,16,TRBJ2-3,TRBV5-4,few,TGTGCCAGCAGCCGAGGCCCGGGACACCACACAGATACGCAGTATTTT,CASSRGPGHHTDTQYF
TRBD1,13,TRBJ1-2,TRBV12-3/TRBV12-4,few,TGTGCCAGCAGCCCTGACAGGGTGTATGGCTACACCTTC,CASSPDRVYGYTF
-,12,TRBJ2-7,TRBV3-1,-,TGTGCCAGCCAACTTGGACCCTACGAGCAGTACTTC,CASQLGPYEQYF
-,16,TRBJ1-2,TRBV28,-,TGTGCCAGCAATGACCAAGAGGGCAGGGTACACTATGGCTACACCTTC,CASNDQEGRVHYGYTF
-,14,TRBJ1-1,TRBV7-2,many,TGTGCCAGCAGCTTGTCGGGGGATTTGACTGAAGCTTTCTTT,CASSLSGDLTEAFF
TRBD1,16,TRBJ1-6,TRBV28,many,TGTGCCAGCACTGGCGGGTGGGGACAGGGAGATTCACCCCTCCACTTT,CASTGGWGQGDSPLHF
-,10,TRBJ1-2,TRBV20-1,-,TGCAGCTTGCCAGGGACACCACCCACCTTC,CSLPGTPPTF
-,14,TRBJ2-1,TRBV20-1,many,TGCAGTGCTAAAGCGGTCAGCTCCTACAATGAGCAGTTCTTC,CSAKAVSSYNEQFF
-,12,TRBJ2-3,TRBV20-1,-,TGCAGTGCTAGGCCCGGAGCCGATACGCAGTATTTT,CSARPGADTQYF
TRBD1,14,TRBJ1-1,TRBV12-3/TRBV12-4,-,TGTGCCAGCAGAGAACCAGGGGGGTGGACTGAAGCTTTCTTT,CASREPGGWTEAFF
-,13,TRBJ2-3,TRBV7-9,few,TGTGCCAGCAGCTTAGAGGGGCCAGATACGCAGTATTTT,CASSLEGPDTQYF
TRBD2,17,TRBJ2-2,TRBV12-3/TRBV12-4,few,TGTGCCAGCAGTTTAAGTGGCGGGAGCTCCCACACCGGGGAGCTGTTTTTT,CASSLSGGSSHTGELFF
-,15,TRBJ2-3,TRBV6-5,few,TGTGCCAGCAGCCGCAAACTTAAACAGGGAGATACGCAGTATTTT,CASSRKLKQGDTQYF
-,10,TRBJ2-2,TRBV29-1,-,TGCAGCGTTTATCTCGGGGAGCTGTTTTTT,CSVYLGELFF
-,15,TRBJ1-1,TRBV20-1,-,TGCAGTGCTAAGTCCGGGACACGGATGAACACTGAAGCTTTCTTT,CSAKSGTRMNTEAFF
-,14,TRBJ1-3,TRBV10-3,-,TGTGCCATCAGTGAGCCCGCGTCTCGAAACACCATATATTTT,CAISEPASRNTIYF
-,14,TRBJ1-5,TRBV5-6,-,TGTGCCAGCAGCTTACAGGGTCGCAATCAGCCCCAGCATTTT,CASSLQGRNQPQHF
TRBD2,17,TRBJ2-1,TRBV5-6,few,TGTGCCAGCAGCAATCTACTAGCGGGAGAAACACACAATGAGCAGTTCTTC,CASSNLLAGETHNEQFF
-,13,TRBJ2-7,TRBV28,-,TGTGCCAGCAGCCCCCCAGGGGTCCACGAGCAGTACTTC,CASSPPGVHEQYF
-,16,TRBJ2-5,TRBV5-1,few,TGCGCCAGCAGCTTGGGGGGGCCGAGGACTCAAGAGACCCAGTACTTC,CASSLGGPRTQETQYF
TRBD1,14,TRBJ2-2,TRBV12-3/TRBV12-4,-,TGTGCCAGCAGCACCACAGGGGCTGTCGGGGAGCTGTTTTTT,CASSTTGAVGELFF
TRBD1,17,TRBJ1-1,TRBV27,-,TGTGCCAGCAGTACCTTCGGACAGGGCGCGATGAACACTGAAGCTTTCTTT,CASSTFGQGAMNTEAFF
-,13,TRBJ1-2,TRBV29-1,-,TGCAGCGTTGAAGATGGAGAGACCTATGGCTACACCTTC,CSVEDGETYGYTF
-,15,TRBJ2-3,TRBV2,-,TGTGCCAGCAGTCCGGCCGTGAGGAGCACAGATACGCAGTATTTT,CASSPAVRSTDTQYF
-,14,TRBJ2-3,TRBV2,-,TGTGCCAGCAGTGTAGGGCCTAGCACAGATACGCAGTATTTT,CASSVGPSTDTQYF
TRBD1,15,TRBJ2-5,TRBV6-1,-,TGTGCCAGCGGGAACGGACAGGGGGTAGTGGAGACCCAGTACTTC,CASGNGQGVVETQYF
TRBD1,14,TRBJ1-2,TRBV12-3/TRBV12-4,few,TGTGCCAGCAGTCCCGGGACAGGGTTCGGTGGCTACACCTTC,CASSPGTGFGGYTF
TRBD1,15,TRBJ2-7,TRBV27,few,TGTGCCAGCAGTCAAGGGACAGGCCACAGGTACGAGCAGTACTTC,CASSQGTGHRYEQYF
-,16,TRBJ2-1,TRBV7-9,-,TGTGCCAGCAGCCCGGGAATGCGACAGATGTACAATGAGCAGTTCTTC,CASSPGMRQMYNEQFF
-,12,TRBJ2-7,TRBV6-1,few,TGTGCCAGCAGCCCTATAGGAGACGAGCAGTACTTC,CASSPIGDEQYF
-,15,TRBJ2-3,TRBV7-2,few,TGTGCCAGCAGCCGAACCCGACAGGACACAGATACGCAGTATTTT,CASSRTRQDTDTQYF